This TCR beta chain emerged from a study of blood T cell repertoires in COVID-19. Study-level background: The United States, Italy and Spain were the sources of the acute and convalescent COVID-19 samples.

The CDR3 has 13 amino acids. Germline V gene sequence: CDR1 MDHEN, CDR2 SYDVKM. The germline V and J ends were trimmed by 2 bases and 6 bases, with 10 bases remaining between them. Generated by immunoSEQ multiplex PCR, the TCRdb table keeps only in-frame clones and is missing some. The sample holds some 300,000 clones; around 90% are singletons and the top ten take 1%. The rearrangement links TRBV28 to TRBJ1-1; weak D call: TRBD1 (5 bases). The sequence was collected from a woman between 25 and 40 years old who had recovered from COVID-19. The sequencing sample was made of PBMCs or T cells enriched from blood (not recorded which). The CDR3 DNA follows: TGTGCCAGCAGTTTAAGGGGTCCCGCTGAAGCTTTCTTT. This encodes CASSLRGPAEAFF.